The entry below describes one TCR beta chain. What it binds is unknown. The CDR3 totals 13 residues. The V and J ends lost 6 bases and 2 bases respectively, with 11 bases between them. CDR1 is MNHEY, CDR2 SVGAGI, per germline. Data came from immunoSEQ multiplex PCR; TCRdb stores just in-frame clones and leaves some out. Here the sample spans hundreds of thousands of clones, approximately 83% being singletons. The treatment denotes: roughly 20 received Ad26.COV2.S at low or high dose, single or two shots; 5 received placebo; per-sample allocation not given. The samples date from day 63 after the first vaccine or placebo injection. This entry is derived from a study of Ad26.COV2.S vaccination and SARS-CoV-2 variants. Overall study findings and caveats: Breadth, reportedly substantial, characterized the spike-specific CD8+ and CD4+ T cell responses after vaccination. The TCR breadth and depth analyses may have produced an underestimate of total T cell responses.

The V and J genes are TRBV6-5 and TRBJ2-7; no clear D. The sample here was peripheral blood, taken in a trial of Ad26.COV2.S vaccine versus placebo. This sequence was found in a person between 18 and 65 years old who received the Ad26.COV2.S COVID-19 vaccine or a placebo. CDR3 sequence: CASRSVLAYEQYF. In nucleotides, the CDR3 is TGTGCCAGCAGATCCGTATTAGCCTACGAGCAGTACTTC.